The source of this T cell receptor beta chain is a study of shared clonotypes between healthy human individuals. Some clones are missing from TCRdb's copy, which holds only in-frame ones; the method was immunoSEQ multiplex PCR. The sample includes fewer than 3 million clones, around 90% seen only once; the top ten take roughly 0.34%. CDR1 and CDR2 (germline): SGHRS, YFSETQ. The CDR3 is 14 amino acids. The V and J ends lost 5 bases and 0 bases, in that order; junction bases with no gene match: 2. Study results and limitations: Owing to a small donor count, the genetic and exposure-history diversity represented was limited. With four donors compared, approximately 5% of naive CD4 clonotypes were shared.

This clone was seen a handful of times. As yet, its antigen is unknown. This same CDR3 is encoded by further DNA sequences in the sample. The chain is built from TRBV5-1 and TRBJ1-1, with TRBD1 matching 9 bases. This receptor was taken from a man aged 18 to 29 in good health. Some clones in this sample may be carry-over from other donors' samples. The sequenced sample consisted of naive CD4+ T cells from PBMCs. Noted subset: CD45RA+ positively selected. For the CDR3, the DNA is TGCGCCAGCAGGGGACAGGGAATGAACACTGAAGCTTTCTTT. Translated: CASRGQGMNTEAFF.